This T cell receptor (beta chain) was sequenced in a study of blood T cell repertoires in COVID-19. Background on the study: Material from acute and convalescent COVID-19 was sourced from the United States, Italy and Spain. PBMCs, B-cell-depleted T cells, or T cells provided the cDNA or gDNA that made up the material.

This clone was found once. The CDR3 totals 16 residues. Germline V gene data show CDR1 as SGHNT and CDR2 as YENEEA. Unmatched junction bases numbered 8, after V lost 2 bases and J lost 8 bases. In the original processing: Estimates of nucleated cell counts were drawn from the amplification of reference gene primers. Method: immunoSEQ multiplex PCR; TCRdb's copy keeps in-frame clones and lacks some. The DNA was the basis for D and trimming; V, J and clone size are from that table. The sample yields 40,000 to 50,000 clones, about 88% seen once. V usage is TRBV11-3 and J usage is TRBJ2-1; TRBD2 agrees at 11 bases. Sequencing was carried out using peripheral blood. This TCR was recovered from a human donor in a cohort sampled during active COVID-19. The CDR3 loop reads CASSLLAGGIAHEQFF. The CDR3 nucleotides read TGTGCCAGCAGCTTATTAGCGGGAGGGATTGCGCATGAGCAGTTCTTC.